This entry concerns a single T cell receptor beta chain. These data are taken from a study of blood T cell repertoires in COVID-19. Overall study: Sites across the United States, Italy and Spain contributed samples from acute and convalescent COVID-19. PBMCs, B-cell-depleted T cells, or T cells provided the cDNA or gDNA that made up the material.

The CDR3 contains 15 residues. Germline V gene data show CDR1 as SGDLS and CDR2 as YYNGEE. V lost 3 bases to trimming and J lost 2 bases, with 12 bases between them. Original handling: Estimation of nucleated cell counts was performed using reference gene primer amplification. Measured with immunoSEQ multiplex PCR; TCRdb has only the in-frame clones, and not every one. The DNA was the basis for D and trimming; V, J and clone size are from that table. The sample shows a few hundred thousand clones, approximately 85% of them seen only once. The sequencing input was PBMCs or T cells enriched from blood (not recorded which). The rearrangement joins TRBV9 to TRBJ1-3; D ambiguous. The sequence was collected from a woman aged 50 to 60 who had been exposed to COVID-19. The CDR3 is CASSGYVAAGNTIYF. The CDR3 DNA sequence: TGTGCCAGCAGCGGTTACGTGGCAGCTGGAAACACCATATATTTT. Supplemented by reference TRBV9 and TRBJ1-3, the full variable domain reads DSGVTQTPKHLITATGQRVTLRCSPRSGDLSVYWYQQSLDQGLQFLIQYYNGEERAKGNILERFSAQQFPDLHSELNLSSLELGDSALYFCASSGYVAAGNTIYFGEGSWLTVV.